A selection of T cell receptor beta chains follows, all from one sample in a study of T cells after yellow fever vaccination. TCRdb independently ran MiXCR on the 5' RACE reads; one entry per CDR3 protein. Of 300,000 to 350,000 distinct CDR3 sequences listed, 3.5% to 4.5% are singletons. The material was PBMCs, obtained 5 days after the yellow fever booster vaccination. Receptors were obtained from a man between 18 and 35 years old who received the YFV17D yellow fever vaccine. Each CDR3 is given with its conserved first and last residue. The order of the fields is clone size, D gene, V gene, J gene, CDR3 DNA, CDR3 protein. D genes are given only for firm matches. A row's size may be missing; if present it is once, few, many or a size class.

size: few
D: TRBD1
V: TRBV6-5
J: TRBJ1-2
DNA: TGTGCCAGCAGTACCCCGGGACAGGGGTGGTATGGCTACACCTTC
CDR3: CASSTPGQGWYGYTF

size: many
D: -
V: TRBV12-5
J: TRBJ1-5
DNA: TGTGCTAGTGGTTTGTCCCTATCGTCCTATAGCAATCAGCCCCAGCATTTT
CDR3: CASGLSLSSYSNQPQHF

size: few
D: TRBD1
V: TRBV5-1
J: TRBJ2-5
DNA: TGCGCCAGCAGCCTACCGGGACAGGGGAAAGAGACCCAGTACTTC
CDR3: CASSLPGQGKETQYF

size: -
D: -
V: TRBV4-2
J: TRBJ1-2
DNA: TGTGCCAGCAGCCAAGGGAGCGTCGGGAGCTATGGCTACACCTTC
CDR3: CASSQGSVGSYGYTF

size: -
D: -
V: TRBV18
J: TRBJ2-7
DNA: TGTGCCAGCTCACTCGGGGAAGGTGACGAGCAGTACTTC
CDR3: CASSLGEGDEQYF

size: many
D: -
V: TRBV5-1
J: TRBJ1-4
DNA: TGCGCCAGCAGCTTCTCGGGACAAGCACGTAATGAAAAACTGTTTTTT
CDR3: CASSFSGQARNEKLFF

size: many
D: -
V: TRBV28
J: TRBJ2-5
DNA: TGTGCCAGCAGTTTACTGGGGGAATCCCCTGAGACCCAGTACTTC
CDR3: CASSLLGESPETQYF

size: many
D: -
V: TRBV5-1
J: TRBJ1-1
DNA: TGCGCCAGCAGCTTAAGGGACACGAACACTGAAGCTTTCTTT
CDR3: CASSLRDTNTEAFF

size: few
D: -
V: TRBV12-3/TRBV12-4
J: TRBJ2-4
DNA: TGTGCCAGCAGTTTAGTGGGGGGGGCAGACATTCAGTACTTC
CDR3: CASSLVGGADIQYF

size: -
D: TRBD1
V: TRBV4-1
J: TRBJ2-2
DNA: TGCGCCAGCAGCGAGATACAACAGGGGTCCACCGGGGAGCTGTTTTTT
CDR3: CASSEIQQGSTGELFF

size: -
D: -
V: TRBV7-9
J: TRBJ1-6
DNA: TGTGCCAGCAGCTTAACGGACCGAGATTCACCCCTCCACTTT
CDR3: CASSLTDRDSPLHF

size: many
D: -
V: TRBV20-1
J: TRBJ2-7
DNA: TGCAGTGCTAGACCCTTGGGGCGGGGCTACGAGCAGTACTTC
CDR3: CSARPLGRGYEQYF

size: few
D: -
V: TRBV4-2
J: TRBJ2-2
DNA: TGTGCCAGCACCACACAGGGCAGGGGCCAACTCACCGGGGAGCTGTTTTTT
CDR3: CASTTQGRGQLTGELFF

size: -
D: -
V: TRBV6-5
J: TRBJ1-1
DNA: TGTGCCAGCAGTTACAGGGCGAGGACTGAAGCTTTCTTT
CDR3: CASSYRARTEAFF